This T cell receptor (beta chain) is from a study of T cells after yellow fever vaccination. On the study more broadly: SMART-Seq v4 Ultra Low Input handled preparation of low-cell-number fractions. General study findings and limits: The secondary response peaked faster, at day 5 versus 15, but was weaker. Boosting was followed by the reappearance of most primary-vaccination clones (under 97% CD4, around 86% CD8).

As to this clonotype: What it recognizes is unknown.

TCRdb independently ran MiXCR on the 5' RACE reads; one entry per CDR3 protein. Of some 560,000 distinct CDR3 sequences listed, roughly a sixth are singletons. The V and J ends lost 4 bases and 8 bases respectively, with 23 bases between them. The CDR3 runs to 17 residues. Per germline, CDR1 LNHDA and CDR2 SQIVND (reference sequence). This TCR was recovered from a man aged 18-30 years who received the YFV17D yellow fever vaccine. The chain links TRBV19 to TRBJ1-4, with D perhaps matching TRBD1 (5 bases). This specimen was PBMCs, taken 4 to 5 days after the first yellow fever vaccination. DNA for the CDR3: TGTGCCAGTAGTAGAGGGGATTCATGGACTACCCTCGAAAAACTGTTTTTT. Amino acid sequence: CASSRGDSWTTLEKLFF.